The 18 T cell receptor beta chains listed next were all sequenced from one sample in a study of shared clonotypes between healthy human individuals. Naive CD8 cells comprised CD45RO-negative, CCR7-positively selected cells, excluding terminally differentiated effector memory CD45RA+ cells. TCRdb's copy holds only in-frame clones and misses some; the assay was immunoSEQ multiplex PCR. The sample has around 640,000 clones, approximately 96% seen once; the top ten hold 0.11%. Sequencing input: naive CD8+ T cells sorted from blood. The receptors derive from a woman aged 25 to 39 in good health.

This sequence joins TRBV7-9 and TRBJ2-1; D gene ambiguous. Germline V gives CDR1 SEHNR, CDR2 FQNEAQ (reference sequence). The CDR3 length is 16 residues. Trimming removed 2 bases at V and 4 bases at J, with 15 bases between. This chain's CDR3 is CASSLLPHLPYNEQFF. Written as DNA, the CDR3 is TGTGCCAGCAGCTTACTCCCACACCTACCTTACAATGAGCAGTTCTTC.

The CDR3: CASSASGGAPYEQYF. The CDR3 DNA sequence: TGTGCCAGCAGCGCCTCAGGGGGGGCCCCCTACGAGCAGTACTTC. The rearrangement joins TRBV9 to TRBJ2-7, with D perhaps given as TRBD1 or TRBD2 (7 bases each). Germline V lookup: CDR1 SGDLS, CDR2 YYNGEE. CDR3 length equals 15 residues. Trimming stripped 3 bases from V and 2 bases from J, with 15 bases between.

This chain uses TRBV4-2 with TRBJ2-5; TRBD2 agrees at 8 bases. Germline assignment: CDR1 LGHNA and CDR2 YNFKEQ. J gave up 5 bases and V 1 base, and 6 bases lay outside the gene matches. This CDR3 comprises 15 residues. CDR3 DNA sequence: TGTGCCAGCAGCCAAGGGGACTTAGCGGGGGAGACCCAGTACTTC. This encodes CASSQGDLAGETQYF.

This chain joins TRBV27 and TRBJ1-1; unclear D gene. V lost 2 bases and J lost 1, with 11 bases in between. Germline V gene sequence: CDR1 MNHEY, CDR2 SMNVEV (reference sequence). The length of the CDR3 is 15 residues. CDR3 nucleotides: TGTGCCAGCAGTTTAATGGTCAGCTCGAACACTGAAGCTTTCTTT. Translation: CASSLMVSSNTEAFF.

This chain connects TRBV14 to TRBJ2-7; tentatively, D is TRBD2 (5 bases). Germline CDR1 SGHDN, CDR2 FVKESK. This CDR3 is built from 16 residues. V was clipped by 1 base and J by 0 bases, with 13 bases between them. CDR3 protein: CASSQGDSEISYEQYF. In nucleotides, the CDR3 is TGTGCCAGCAGCCAAGGAGATAGCGAGATCTCCTACGAGCAGTACTTC.

This sequence joins TRBV6-5 and TRBJ1-1, with a tentative D call TRBD1 (5 bases). CDR3 length: 13 amino acids. Germline V gene lookup returns CDR1 MNHEY and CDR2 SVGAGI. V lost 2 bases and J lost 6, with 10 bases in between. For the CDR3, the DNA is TGTGCCAGCAGTTACAAGGGGTTGGCTGAAGCTTTCTTT. Amino acids: CASSYKGLAEAFF.

The chain combines TRBV9 with TRBJ2-2; D perhaps matches TRBD2 (6 bases). The CDR3 sequence is 16 residues long. Germline V gives CDR1 SGDLS, CDR2 YYNGEE. The V end was cut by 3 bases, the J end by 5 bases, with 17 bases between. The CDR3 DNA reads TGTGCCAGCAGCGAGACCCTCGGAGGGGAGACCGGGGAGCTGTTTTTT. Residues: CASSETLGGETGELFF.

Regarding this clone: Other DNA sequences of this sample code for an identical CDR3. The rearrangement links TRBV11-2 to TRBJ2-7, with unresolved D. The CDR3 spans 12 residues. V lost 5 bases, J lost 2 bases, and 7 bases lay in between. The V gene's germline CDR1 is SGHAT and CDR2 FQNNGV. CDR3 residues: CASSPPTYEQYF. The CDR3 coding sequence is TGTGCCAGCAGCCCCCCGACCTACGAGCAGTACTTC.

V and J are TRBV27 and TRBJ1-2; the match to TRBD1 covers 7 bases. Germline loops: CDR1 MNHEY, CDR2 SMNVEV (reference sequence). This CDR3 contains 16 residues. J gave up 2 bases and V 2 bases, and 8 bases lay outside the gene matches. This CDR3 reads CASSLTPGTENYGYTF. CDR3 DNA: TGTGCCAGCAGTTTAACACCCGGGACAGAGAACTATGGCTACACCTTC.

The rearrangement uses TRBV28 and TRBJ2-7, with D possibly being TRBD1 (7 bases). The V end was cut by 5 bases, the J end by 2 bases, with 13 bases between. Germline V gene sequence: CDR1 MDHEN, CDR2 SYDVKM. CDR3 size: 14 residues. This CDR3 is CASSRRDSPYEQYF. In nucleotides, the CDR3 is TGTGCCAGCAGTCGGAGGGACAGCCCCTACGAGCAGTACTTC.

Comment on this clone: A read error may account for a junction end that differs from germline. The chain employs TRBV10-1 and TRBJ2-7; D is possibly TRBD2 (5 bases). Germline CDR1 and CDR2: WNHNN and SYGVQD (reference sequence). The CDR3 is 13 residues long. The CDR3 DNA follows: TGCGCCAGCAATGAGGGTCCCTCCTACGAGCAGTACTTC. Encoded protein: CASNEGPSYEQYF.

The chain has TRBV27 and TRBJ2-2, with D unclear. Germline CDR1 is MNHEY and CDR2 is SMNVEV (reference sequence). The length of the CDR3 is 14 residues. The ends were cut back, 2 bases at V and 6 bases at J, with 10 bases in the middle. The CDR3 loop reads CASSLHGSAGELFF. The DNA for the CDR3 is TGTGCCAGCAGTTTACATGGTTCCGCCGGGGAGCTGTTTTTT.

The J gene is TRBJ2-7, the V gene TRBV11-2, with 7 bases lining up with TRBD2. The germline V gene encodes CDR1 SGHAT and CDR2 FQNNGV. CDR3 size: 14 residues. V dropped 8 bases and J dropped 4; count of bases not matched to a gene: 11. DNA for the CDR3: TGTGCCAGCGGATTTAGCGGGCCCCCTTACGAGCAGTACTTC. It codes for CASGFSGPPYEQYF.

This chain links TRBV5-6 with TRBJ1-2; D is possibly TRBD1 (5 bases). Per the germline V gene, CDR1 is SGHDT and CDR2 is YYEEEE. V gave up 1 base and J gave up 6 bases, with 7 bases separating them. The length of the CDR3 is 12 residues. The CDR3 is CASSLQGHGYTF. CDR3 bases: TGTGCCAGCAGCTTGCAGGGCCATGGCTACACCTTC.

This sequence joins TRBV19 and TRBJ2-1, with TRBD2 matching 12 bases. V lost 3 bases to trimming and J lost 3 bases; unmatched junction nucleotides: 12. The CDR3 is 19 residues long. Germline lookup yields CDR1 LNHDA and CDR2 SQIVND (reference sequence). The CDR3 reads CASSIALLAGGRNYNEQFF. The DNA for the CDR3 is TGTGCCAGTAGTATCGCTCTCCTAGCGGGAGGGCGGAACTACAATGAGCAGTTCTTC. Variable domain in full (rest from reference TRBV19 and TRBJ2-1): DGGITQSPKYLFRKEGQNVTLSCEQNLNHDAMYWYRQDPGQGLRLIYYSQIVNDFQKGDIAEGYSVSREKKESFPLTVTSAQKNPTAFYLCASSIALLAGGRNYNEQFFGPGTRLTVL.

The chain combines TRBV6-5 with TRBJ2-1, with 10 bases fitting TRBD2. Germline assignment: CDR1 MNHEY and CDR2 SVGAGI. The CDR3 spans 15 residues. Germline trimming cut 6 bases from V and 5 bases from J; bases unmatched to any gene: 7. The CDR3 loop reads CASSPLAGPHNEQFF. CDR3 in DNA: TGTGCCAGCAGCCCACTAGCGGGGCCCCACAATGAGCAGTTCTTC.

The CDR3 nucleotides are TGTGCCAGCAGCGCTCCATCCTACGAGCAGTACTTC. The encoded protein is CASSAPSYEQYF. V usage is TRBV5-4 and J usage is TRBJ2-7; the D is unclear. The CDR3 has 12 amino acids. Trimming left V 4 bases short and J 1 base short, with 6 bases between. Germline CDR1 reads SGHNT; CDR2 reads YYREEE (reference sequence).

The chain couples TRBV13 to TRBJ2-3; 9 bases are a match to TRBD2. The CDR3 has 16 residues. The germline V gene encodes CDR1 PRHDT and CDR2 FYEKMQ (reference sequence). The ends lost 2 bases at V and 5 bases at J; junction bases unmatched: 8. CDR3 sequence: CASSLRLAERVDTQYF. The CDR3 region has the DNA TGTGCCAGCAGCTTAAGACTAGCGGAGAGGGTAGATACGCAGTATTTT.